What follows are 6 T cell receptor beta chains derived from one specimen sequenced in a study of vaccination effects on CD4 cells after COVID-19. These receptors lack a known antigen. Assay used: immunoSEQ multiplex PCR; TCRdb lists only in-frame clones, some missing. Seen here are fewer than 65,000 clones, roughly 76% observed once, and the top ten hold more than 2%. Antigen-specific CD4+ T cells were expanded with viral peptide pools in the ViraFEST assay before sequencing. Subsequent to a culture period of 10 to 11 days, CD4+ T cells were isolated. The sequencing here drew on CD4+ T cells from PBMCs cultured with HCoV-229E spike peptides, taken before COVID-19 vaccination. All receptors derive from a human donor who received a COVID-19 vaccine.

The rearrangement joins TRBV10-3 to TRBJ2-5; D is unresolved. Trimming shortened V by 3 bases and J by 2 bases, and 10 bases separated the two germline ends. Per germline, CDR1 ENHRY and CDR2 SYGVKD. This CDR3 region has 14 residues. CDR3 protein: CAISDPAAQETQYF. The CDR3 region has the DNA TGTGCCATCAGTGATCCAGCTGCTCAAGAGACCCAGTACTTC.

This clone was counted a single time. The rearrangement uses TRBV18 and TRBJ1-5; the D gene is possibly TRBD1 (5 bases). This CDR3 is 15 amino acids long. CDR1 KGHSH and CDR2 LQKENI come from the germline V gene. V was pared by 2 bases and J by 2 bases, with 10 bases between. In DNA, the CDR3 is TGTGCCAGCTCACCAGCAGGGCCTCGCAATCAGCCCCAGCATTTT. Translated: CASSPAGPRNQPQHF. The whole variable domain, remainder taken from reference TRBV18 and TRBJ1-5, is NAGVMQNPRHLVRRRGQEARLRCSPMKGHSHVYWYRQLPEEGLKFMVYLQKENIIDESGMPKERFSAEFPKEGPSILRIQQVVRGDSAAYFCASSPAGPRNQPQHFGDGTRLSIL.

The rearrangement links TRBV6-5 to TRBJ2-7; TRBD1 is a possible D gene (6 bases). The V gene lost 6 bases and the J gene lost 4 bases, with 13 bases spanning the gap. The CDR3 length is 13 residues. Germline CDR1 MNHEY, CDR2 SVGAGI. The DNA of the CDR3 is TGTGCCAGCAGCCGGGACAAATCTTACGAGCAGTACGTC. It encodes CASSRDKSYEQYV.

Comments on this clone: Within the sample, other DNA sequences also encode this same CDR3. The V gene is TRBV2, the J gene TRBJ1-2; 7 bases align to TRBD1. Looked up from germline, CDR1 is SNHLY and CDR2 is FYNNEI. Trimming cost V 8 bases and J 0 bases; bases outside gene matches: 6. This CDR3 spans 14 amino acids. The CDR3, as DNA: TGTGCCAGCTCTCCCCAGGGGGCTAACTATGGCTACACCTTC. Amino acid sequence: CASSPQGANYGYTF.

V gene TRBV4-3 combines with J gene TRBJ2-1; D gene uncertain. Per germline, CDR1 LGHNA and CDR2 YSLEER. The germline V and J ends were trimmed by 0 bases and 6 bases, with 9 bases remaining between them. This CDR3 has 14 residues. The CDR3 sequence: CASSQDILINEQFF. Written as DNA, the CDR3 is TGCGCCAGCAGCCAAGATATCCTTATCAATGAGCAGTTCTTC.

The chain uses TRBV9 and TRBJ1-3, with D uncertain. This CDR3 has 14 amino acids. The V end lost 4 bases, the J end lost 0 bases, and 8 bases lay between the germline ends. Looked up from germline, CDR1 is SGDLS and CDR2 is YYNGEE. In DNA, the CDR3 is TGTGCCAGCAGCCGAGGCCCCTCTGGAAACACCATATATTTT. The encoded protein is CASSRGPSGNTIYF.